The 13 T cell receptor beta chains below were found in one sample sequenced in a study of cytomegalovirus exposure and HLA in healthy donors. This PCR relied on a set of 60 Vbeta primers and 13 Jbeta primers. Using immunoSEQ multiplex PCR, the repertoire was profiled, and TCRdb retains in-frame clones only, with some absent. Among about 120,000 clones, 60% to 85% were seen once, and the ten largest hold 9.5% to 15%. Sequenced: PBMCs. All receptors come from a woman aged 35 to 49 in good health and CMV-seropositive.

The V gene is TRBV30, the J gene TRBJ2-7; D not certain. V lost 2 bases and J 6 bases, leaving 8 bases between the germline ends. Germline V lookup: CDR1 GTSNPN, CDR2 SVGIG (reference sequence). The CDR3 has 11 residues. CDR3 nucleotide sequence: TGTGCCTGGAGTCTCTATGCCGAGCAGTACTTC. It specifies CAWSLYAEQYF.

The chain combines TRBV6-5 with TRBJ2-1; D possibly corresponds to TRBD2 (7 bases). The CDR3 totals 14 residues. V dropped 10 bases and J dropped 4 bases, with 17 bases sitting between them. Germline V gene data show CDR1 as MNHEY and CDR2 as SVGAGI. The CDR3 DNA is TGTGCCACCGCCGGGGGCGGGGGTTACAATGAGCAGTTCTTC. This encodes CATAGGGGYNEQFF.

The chain links TRBV7-6 to TRBJ2-2; perhaps TRBD2 as D (5 bases). There are 15 residues in the CDR3. The V gene lost 4 bases and the J gene lost 0 bases, with 9 bases spanning the gap. Germline CDR1 SGHVS, CDR2 FNYEAQ. CDR3 nucleotides: TGTGCCAGCAGCTCAGGACTGACGAACACCGGGGAGCTGTTTTTT. Protein product: CASSSGLTNTGELFF.

This clone has a single count. Other DNA sequences from this sample encode an identical CDR3 as well. This CDR3 reads CASSEGGVETQYF. In DNA form, the CDR3 reads TGTGCCAGCAGTGAGGGGGGGGTGGAGACCCAGTACTTC. The V call is TRBV2, the J call TRBJ2-5, with 7 positions matching TRBD2. V shed 3 bases, J shed 5 bases, and the junction held 3 bases outside the gene matches. The CDR3 has 13 residues. Per the germline V gene, CDR1 is SNHLY and CDR2 is FYNNEI.

This sequence joins TRBV7-9 and TRBJ2-1, with 10 bases lining up with TRBD2. The CDR3 totals 16 residues. V lost 6 bases and J lost 4; bases outside the gene matches: 9. Germline-derived CDR1 and CDR2 are SEHNR and FQNEAQ (reference sequence). The CDR3 region has the DNA TGTGCCAGCAGTCCACCGGGACTAGCGTCGTACAATGAGCAGTTCTTC. Amino acid sequence: CASSPPGLASYNEQFF.

The chain combines TRBV30 with TRBJ2-7; D uncertain. Per the germline V gene, CDR1 is GTSNPN and CDR2 is SVGIG (reference sequence). V was shortened by 5 bases and J by 2 bases, with 16 bases between the two germline ends. This CDR3 is built from 14 residues. The CDR3 is CAWDAQVSPYEQYF. Written as DNA, the CDR3 is TGTGCCTGGGACGCTCAGGTGTCTCCCTACGAGCAGTACTTC.

To note about this clone: Within the sample, other DNA sequences also encode this same CDR3. The chain uses TRBV5-1 and TRBJ2-7; TRBD1 agrees at 9 bases. The trim removed 0 bases at V and 1 base at J, leaving 2 bases unmatched. Germline assignment: CDR1 SGHRS and CDR2 YFSETQ. The length of the CDR3 is 15 residues. The CDR3 DNA is TGCGCCAGCAGCTTGGGGGGGACAGGGTCCTACGAGCAGTACTTC. Its translation is CASSLGGTGSYEQYF.

The genes are TRBV5-1 and TRBJ2-2; D is unclear. V lost 0 bases, J lost 0 bases, and 15 bases lay in between. The CDR3 is made up of 18 amino acids. Germline V CDR1 and CDR2: SGHRS, YFSETQ. The DNA for the CDR3 is TGCGCCAGCAGCTTGGAGCCGACACAAAGAACGAACACCGGGGAGCTGTTTTTT. It encodes CASSLEPTQRTNTGELFF.

This chain connects TRBV6-1 to TRBJ1-2, with a possible D match to TRBD1 (6 bases). Germline V gives CDR1 MNHNS, CDR2 SASEGT. The V end lost 7 bases, the J end lost 3 bases, and 12 bases lay between the germline ends. The CDR3 is 13 amino acids. The CDR3: CASNSQGYYGYTF. CDR3 coding DNA: TGTGCCAGCAATTCACAGGGCTACTATGGCTACACCTTC.

The chain employs TRBV2 and TRBJ1-3; no reliable D call. This CDR3 is 15 amino acids long. Germline assignment: CDR1 SNHLY and CDR2 FYNNEI. V was trimmed by 2 bases and J by 0 bases, leaving 8 bases between them. The CDR3 nucleotides are TGTGCCAGCAGTGAAATCGGTCTCTCTGGAAACACCATATATTTT. As protein: CASSEIGLSGNTIYF.

As for this clone: This same CDR3 is encoded by further DNA sequences in the sample. The genes are TRBV19 and TRBJ1-4; TRBD1 matches at 10 bases. The trim removed 3 bases at V and 5 bases at J, leaving 3 bases unmatched. Germline V gene lookup returns CDR1 LNHDA and CDR2 SQIVND (reference sequence). The CDR3 loop spans 15 amino acids. In nucleotides, the CDR3 is TGTGCCAGTAGTATGCTGGGACAGGGGAATGAAAAACTGTTTTTT. It codes for CASSMLGQGNEKLFF.

The rearrangement uses TRBV7-9 and TRBJ2-5, with D tentatively TRBD1 (7 bases). Germline-derived CDR1 and CDR2 are SEHNR and FQNEAQ (reference sequence). V gave up 6 bases and J gave up 4 bases, with 18 bases separating them. The CDR3 is made up of 15 amino acids. CDR3 loop: CASRPNRGGRETQYF. The CDR3 nucleotides are TGTGCCAGCAGGCCGAACAGGGGAGGTAGAGAGACCCAGTACTTC.

The table lists this clone with many counts. CDR3 sequence: CASSLEGAPNQPQHF. The CDR3 bases are TGTGCCAGCAGCTTGGAGGGGGCCCCCAATCAGCCCCAGCATTTT. The V call is TRBV7-9, the J call TRBJ1-5; the match to TRBD1 covers 7 bases. The germline V gene encodes CDR1 SEHNR and CDR2 FQNEAQ (reference sequence). CDR3 length: 15 amino acids. V shed 3 bases, J shed 3 bases, and the junction held 5 bases outside the gene matches.